This paragraph reports one T cell receptor beta chain. The data derive from a study of control samples from healthy donors and cancer patients. Produced via immunoSEQ multiplex PCR; TCRdb's table is partial and in-frame only. The repertoire holds 150,000 to 160,000 clones, with over 90% as singletons. The CDR3 has 15 amino acids. Deletions cut 7 bases from V and 3 bases from J, with 16 bases between. Per germline, CDR1 MDHEN and CDR2 SYDVKM. The V gene is TRBV28, the J gene TRBJ1-5; D ambiguous. This TCR was recovered from a man aged 45 to 65 in good health. Sequencing input: blood. The chain's CDR3 is CASIPHSPNNQPQHF. In DNA form, the CDR3 reads TGTGCCAGCATCCCCCATAGTCCAAACAATCAGCCCCAGCATTTT.